This TCR beta chain appears in the sequencing data of a study of blood T cell repertoires in COVID-19. Study-level background: Material from acute and convalescent COVID-19 was sourced from the United States, Italy and Spain. The analysed material was cDNA or gDNA that came from T cells, B-cell-depleted T cells, or PBMCs.

The junction had 10 bases not matched to a gene; V was cut back by 5 bases and J by 2 bases. This CDR3 region has 16 residues. Per germline, CDR1 SGHNT and CDR2 YENEEA. The method was immunoSEQ multiplex PCR; TCRdb's version includes in-frame clones alone and lacks a portion of them. The data hold approximately 130,000 clones, with approximately 81% observed a single time. This chain connects TRBV11-3 to TRBJ2-3, with TRBD2 identical over 7 bases. This receptor was identified in an older woman with active or convalescent COVID-19. Specimen: peripheral blood. CDR3 protein: CASSNSPSGPTDTQYF. CDR3 nucleotides: TGTGCCAGCAGCAATTCCCCTAGCGGCCCCACAGATACGCAGTATTTT.